Each of the 10 T cell receptor beta chains below was sequenced from the same sample in a study of response to subunit inactivated influenza vaccine. TCRdb re-called the RT-PCR reads with MiXCR, one entry per CDR3 protein. The table has hundreds of thousands of distinct CDR3 sequences, 15% to 20% seen once; the top ten hold roughly 10%. The sequencing here drew on PBMCs from blood, taken 5 days after vaccination. These receptors all come from a man in his forties or fifties who received an inactivated influenza vaccine.

This clonotype was observed a handful of times. The chain recombines TRBV12-5 with TRBJ2-5; D unclear. The V gene lost 5 bases and the J gene lost 6 bases, with 13 bases spanning the gap. Germline CDR1 LGHNT, CDR2 FRNRAP. The CDR3 length is 13 residues. CDR3 region: CASGPSGQKTQYF. CDR3 sequence (DNA): TGTGCTAGTGGTCCGTCCGGGCAGAAGACCCAGTACTTC. The entire variable domain, with the rest obtained from reference TRBV12-5 and TRBJ2-5, is as follows: DARVTQTPRHKVTEMGQEVTMRCQPILGHNTVFWYRQTMMQGLELLAYFRNRAPLDDSGMPKDRFSAEMPDATLATLKIQPSEPRDSAVYFCASGPSGQKTQYFGPGTRLLVL.

This clonotype appeared a few times. This rearrangement joins TRBV12-3 or TRBV12-4 to TRBJ2-7, with 10 bases lining up with TRBD1. Unmatched junction bases numbered 2, after V lost 5 bases and J lost 1 base. This CDR3 region has 14 residues. Written as DNA, the CDR3 is TGTGCCAGCAGTGACAGGGGGCATTCCTACGAGCAGTACTTC. It codes for CASSDRGHSYEQYF.

The V gene is TRBV28, the J gene TRBJ2-1, with no clear D. The CDR3 sequence is 12 residues long. Trimming shortened V by 7 bases and J by 0 bases, and 4 bases separated the two germline ends. Per the germline V gene, CDR1 is MDHEN and CDR2 is SYDVKM. As DNA, the CDR3 is TGTGCCAGCATCAGCTCCTACAATGAGCAGTTCTTC. Protein sequence: CASISSYNEQFF.

The rearrangement uses TRBV20-1 and TRBJ1-2; D ambiguous. Per germline, CDR1 DFQATT and CDR2 SNEGSKA (reference sequence). This CDR3 comprises 13 residues. V was pared by 3 bases and J by 2 bases, with 10 bases between. CDR3 in DNA: TGCAGTGCTAGTTCCACAGAGAACTATGGCTACACCTTC. Translation gives CSASSTENYGYTF.

The J gene is TRBJ2-3, the V gene TRBV4-2; 9 nucleotides agree with TRBD2. CDR3 size: 17 residues. Germline V gene sequence: CDR1 LGHNA, CDR2 YNFKEQ. The ends lost 0 bases at V and 6 bases at J; junction bases unmatched: 10. The CDR3 DNA sequence: TGTGCCAGCAGCCAAGAAGGGACATGGACTAGCGACGATACGCAGTATTTT. It encodes CASSQEGTWTSDDTQYF.

The V and J genes are TRBV5-5 and TRBJ2-3, with D perhaps given as TRBD1 or TRBD2 (6 bases each). CDR1 SGHKS and CDR2 YYEKEE come from the germline V gene (reference sequence). Trimming removed 0 bases at V and 8 bases at J, with 10 bases between. CDR3 size: 13 residues. The DNA for the CDR3 is TGTGCCAGCAGCTTGGATGGGGGGCTTACGCAGTATTTT. It specifies CASSLDGGLTQYF.

This sequence joins TRBV11-2 and TRBJ1-1; 7 bases are shared with TRBD1. Per the germline V gene, CDR1 is SGHAT and CDR2 is FQNNGV. Unmatched junction bases numbered 8, after V lost 1 base and J lost 0 bases. CDR3 length: 17 amino acids. In DNA, the CDR3 is TGTGCCAGCAGCTTAGGTGGGGACAGAAGGATGAACACTGAAGCTTTCTTT. It yields the protein CASSLGGDRRMNTEAFF.

This clonotype was counted only a few times. V is TRBV7-2 and J is TRBJ1-1, with no clear D. With 4 bases removed from V and 5 bases from J, the gap between germline ends came to 17 bases. The CDR3 has 15 amino acids. Germline V lookup: CDR1 SGHTA, CDR2 FQGNSA. Here the CDR3 DNA reads TGTGCCAGCAGCTCCACGGTCCTCCGAGGGACTGAAGCTTTCTTT. This sequence encodes CASSSTVLRGTEAFF. Combining the CDR3 with reference TRBV7-2 and TRBJ1-1 gives the whole variable domain GAGVSQSPSNKVTEKGKDVELRCDPISGHTALYWYRQSLGQGLEFLIYFQGNSAPDKSGLPSDRFSAERTGGSVSTLTIQRTQQEDSAVYLCASSSTVLRGTEAFFGQGTRLTVV.

This clonotype was found many times. The V call is TRBV2, the J call TRBJ2-1; D gene uncertain. Germline V lookup: CDR1 SNHLY, CDR2 FYNNEI. The CDR3 loop spans 10 amino acids. V lost 8 bases and J 4 bases, leaving 3 bases between the germline ends. The CDR3 region is CASRYNEQFF. The CDR3 region has the DNA TGTGCCAGCCGATACAATGAGCAGTTCTTC. Combining the CDR3 with reference TRBV2 and TRBJ2-1 gives the whole variable domain EPEVTQTPSHQVTQMGQEVILRCVPISNHLYFYWYRQILGQKVEFLVSFYNNEISEKSEIFDDQFSVERPDGSNFTLKIRSTKLEDSAMYFCASRYNEQFFGPGTRLTVL.

The V call is TRBV6-2 or TRBV6-3, the J call TRBJ2-3, with D perhaps matching TRBD1 (6 bases). Germline CDR1 MNHEY, CDR2 SVGEGT. This CDR3 region has 16 residues. V lost 2 bases and J lost 1, with 13 bases in between. CDR3 in DNA: TGTGCCAGCAGTTACAAATCGGGACAACGCACAGATACGCAGTATTTT. Amino acids: CASSYKSGQRTDTQYF.